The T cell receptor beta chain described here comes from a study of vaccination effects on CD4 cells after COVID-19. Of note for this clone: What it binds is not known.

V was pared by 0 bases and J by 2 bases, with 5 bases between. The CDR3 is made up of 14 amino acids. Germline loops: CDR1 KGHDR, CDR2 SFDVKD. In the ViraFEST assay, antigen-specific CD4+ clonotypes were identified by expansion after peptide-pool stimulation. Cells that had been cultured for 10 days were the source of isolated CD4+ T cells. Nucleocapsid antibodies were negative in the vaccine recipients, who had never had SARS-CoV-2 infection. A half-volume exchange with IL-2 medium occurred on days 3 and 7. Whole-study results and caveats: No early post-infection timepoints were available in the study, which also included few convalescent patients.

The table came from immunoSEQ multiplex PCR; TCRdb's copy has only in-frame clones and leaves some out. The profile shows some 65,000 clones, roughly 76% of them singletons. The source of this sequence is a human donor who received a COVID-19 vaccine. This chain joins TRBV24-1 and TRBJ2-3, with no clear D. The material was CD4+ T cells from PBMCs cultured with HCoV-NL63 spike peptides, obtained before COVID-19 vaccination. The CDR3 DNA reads TGTGCCACCAGTGATTTGAAGGACACAGATACGCAGTATTTT. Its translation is CATSDLKDTDTQYF.